This T cell receptor beta chain was sequenced for a study of T cells after yellow fever vaccination. Study overall: The fractions with low cell numbers were processed using SMART-Seq v4 Ultra Low Input.

Study results and limitations: Booster samples showed a return of most primary-vaccination clones (roughly 96% CD4, 88% CD8).

On this clonotype itself: The antigen remains unidentified.

Unmatched junction bases numbered 9, after V lost 5 bases and J lost 5 bases. CDR1 and CDR2 from the germline V gene are SGHTA and FQGNSA. CDR3 length: 16 residues. The authors made TCR cDNA by 5'RACE template switching, adding a universal primer site and UMIs. Via MiXCR, TCRdb re-called the 5' RACE reads, giving one row per CDR3 protein. In the table there are fewer than 100,000 distinct CDR3 sequences, less than 6% of which are singletons. The TCR sequence derives from a man aged 18-30 years who received the YFV17D yellow fever vaccine. The sequenced sample was CD8+ T cells sorted from PBMCs, obtained 10 days after the yellow fever booster vaccination. V and J are TRBV7-2 and TRBJ2-5, with 12 bases identical to TRBD2. CDR3 sequence (DNA): TGTGCCAGCAGCCCCACCCTAGCGGGGGGGCCTGAGACCCAGTACTTC. Residues: CASSPTLAGGPETQYF.